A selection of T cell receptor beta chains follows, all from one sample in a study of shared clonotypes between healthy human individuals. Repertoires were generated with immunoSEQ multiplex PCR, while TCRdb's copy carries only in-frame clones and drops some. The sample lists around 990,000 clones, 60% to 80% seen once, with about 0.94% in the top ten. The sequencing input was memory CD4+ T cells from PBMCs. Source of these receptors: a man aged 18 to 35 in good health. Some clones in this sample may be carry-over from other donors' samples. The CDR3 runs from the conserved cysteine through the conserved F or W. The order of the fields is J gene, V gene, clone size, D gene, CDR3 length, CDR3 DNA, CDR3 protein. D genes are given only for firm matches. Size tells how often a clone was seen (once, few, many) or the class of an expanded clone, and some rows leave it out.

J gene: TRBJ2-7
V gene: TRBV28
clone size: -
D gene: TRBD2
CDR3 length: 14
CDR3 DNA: TGTGCCAGCCGAGCCGGGACTAGATACTACGAGCAGTACTTC
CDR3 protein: CASRAGTRYYEQYF

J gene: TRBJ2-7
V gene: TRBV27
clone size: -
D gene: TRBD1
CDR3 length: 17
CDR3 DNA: TGTGCCAGCAGTTTATTCAGTACGGCACAGGGGGTTGACGAGCAGTACTTC
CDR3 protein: CASSLFSTAQGVDEQYF

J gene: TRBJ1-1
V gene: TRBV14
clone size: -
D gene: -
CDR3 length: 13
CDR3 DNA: TGTGCCAGCAGCCACCGATCTCTGTCTGAAGCTTTCTTT
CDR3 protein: CASSHRSLSEAFF

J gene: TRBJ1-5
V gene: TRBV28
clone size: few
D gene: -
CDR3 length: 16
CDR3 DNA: TGTGCCAGCAGTTCCAGAGGGGTCGTTGGCAATCAGCCCCAGCATTTT
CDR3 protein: CASSSRGVVGNQPQHF

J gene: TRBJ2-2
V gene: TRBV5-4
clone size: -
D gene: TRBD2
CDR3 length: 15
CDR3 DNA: TGTGCCAGCAGCTTGGCCGGGAGGGACACCGGGGAGCTGTTTTTT
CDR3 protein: CASSLAGRDTGELFF

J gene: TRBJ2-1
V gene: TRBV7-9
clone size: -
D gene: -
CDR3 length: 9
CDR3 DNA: TGTGGGGCAGGAAATGAGCAGTTCTTC
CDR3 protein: CGAGNEQFF

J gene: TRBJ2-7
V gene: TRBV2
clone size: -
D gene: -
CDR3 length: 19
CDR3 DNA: TGTGCCAGCAGTGAAGCGCCTATAGCTTGGGCAGGCACCCCCTACGAGCAGTACTTC
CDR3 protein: CASSEAPIAWAGTPYEQYF

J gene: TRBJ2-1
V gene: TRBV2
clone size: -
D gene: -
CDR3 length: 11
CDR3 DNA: TGTGCCAGCAGTGAAGTAGATGAGCAGTTCTTC
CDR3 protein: CASSEVDEQFF

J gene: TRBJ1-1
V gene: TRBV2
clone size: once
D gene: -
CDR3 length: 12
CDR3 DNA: TGTGCCAGCTGGGGGGGCACCTTAGAAGCTTTCTTT
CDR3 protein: CASWGGTLEAFF

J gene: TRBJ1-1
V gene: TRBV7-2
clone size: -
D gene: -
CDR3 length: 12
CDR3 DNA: TGTGCCAGCAGCTTAGTCGGCCGGTCGGCTTTCTTT
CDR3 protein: CASSLVGRSAFF

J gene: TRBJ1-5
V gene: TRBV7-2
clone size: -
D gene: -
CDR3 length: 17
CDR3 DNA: TGTGCCAGCAGCTTAGGCGGCAGGTCCTATAGCAATCAGCCCCAGCATTTT
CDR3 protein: CASSLGGRSYSNQPQHF

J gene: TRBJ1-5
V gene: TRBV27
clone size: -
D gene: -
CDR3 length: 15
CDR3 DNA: TGTGCCAGCAGTCCCCGAGGGATCACCAATCAGCCCCAGCATTTT
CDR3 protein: CASSPRGITNQPQHF

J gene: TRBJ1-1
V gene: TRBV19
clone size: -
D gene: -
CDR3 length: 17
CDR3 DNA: TGTGCCAGTAGTATAGTCGGACCAAGCTTCGGGAACACTGAAGCTTTCTTT
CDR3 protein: CASSIVGPSFGNTEAFF

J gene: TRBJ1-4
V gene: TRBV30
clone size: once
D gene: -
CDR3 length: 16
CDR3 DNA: TGTGCCTGGAGTGTATTCCAGGCAGGGAAGAATGAAAAACTGTTTTTT
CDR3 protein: CAWSVFQAGKNEKLFF

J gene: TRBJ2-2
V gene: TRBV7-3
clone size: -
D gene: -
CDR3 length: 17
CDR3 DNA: TGTGCCAGCAGCTGGGGACGCCCCATCGCGAACACCGGGGAGCTGTTTTTT
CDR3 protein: CASSWGRPIANTGELFF

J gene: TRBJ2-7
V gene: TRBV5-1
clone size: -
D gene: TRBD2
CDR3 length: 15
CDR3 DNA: TGCGCCAGCAGCAGTCCGGGACTAGAGGTTTACGAGCAGTACTTC
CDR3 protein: CASSSPGLEVYEQYF

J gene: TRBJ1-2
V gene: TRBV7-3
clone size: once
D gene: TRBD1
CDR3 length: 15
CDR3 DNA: TGTGCCAGCAGCTCGCGGGACAGGGTTGACTATGGCTACACCTTC
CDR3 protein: CASSSRDRVDYGYTF

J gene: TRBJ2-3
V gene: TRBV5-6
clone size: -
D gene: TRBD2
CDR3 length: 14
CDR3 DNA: TGTGCCAGCAGCTTGACTAGCGGGGCCGATACGCAGTATTTT
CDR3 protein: CASSLTSGADTQYF

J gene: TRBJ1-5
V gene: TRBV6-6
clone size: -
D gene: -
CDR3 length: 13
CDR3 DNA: TGTGCCAGCAGCTCAGACAGCGAAGGGCCCCAGCATTTT
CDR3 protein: CASSSDSEGPQHF

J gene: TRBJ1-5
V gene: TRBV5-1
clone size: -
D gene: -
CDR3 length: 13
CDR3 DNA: TGCGCCAGCAGCCAGGGGACCGATCAGCCCCAGCATTTT
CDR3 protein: CASSQGTDQPQHF

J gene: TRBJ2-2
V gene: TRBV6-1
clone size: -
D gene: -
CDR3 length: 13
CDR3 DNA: TGTGCCAGCAGTTCGATGACTGGCGGGGAGCTGTTTTTT
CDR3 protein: CASSSMTGGELFF

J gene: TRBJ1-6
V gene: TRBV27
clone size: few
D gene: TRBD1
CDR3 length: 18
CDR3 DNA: TGTGCCAGCAGTTTATCCCCAACGCCGACAGGGAATAATTCACCCCTCCACTTT
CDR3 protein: CASSLSPTPTGNNSPLHF

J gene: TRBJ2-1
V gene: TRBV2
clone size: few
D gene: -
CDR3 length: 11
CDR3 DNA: TGTGCCAGCAGTGACCACAATGAGCAGTTCTTC
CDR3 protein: CASSDHNEQFF

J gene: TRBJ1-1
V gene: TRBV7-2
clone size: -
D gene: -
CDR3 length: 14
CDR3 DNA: TGTGCCAGCAGCTTGAATCCCGGGCCCACTGAAGCTTTCTTT
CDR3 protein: CASSLNPGPTEAFF

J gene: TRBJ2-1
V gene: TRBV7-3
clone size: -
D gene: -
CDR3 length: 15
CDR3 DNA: TGTGCCAGCAGCTTAGGGATAGCCTCTACAAATGAGCAGTTCTTC
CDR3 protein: CASSLGIASTNEQFF

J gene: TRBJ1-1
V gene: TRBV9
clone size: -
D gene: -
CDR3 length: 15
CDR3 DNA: TGTGCCAGCAGCGTAGGTCTGTTTTCGAACACTGAAGCTTTCTTT
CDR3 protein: CASSVGLFSNTEAFF

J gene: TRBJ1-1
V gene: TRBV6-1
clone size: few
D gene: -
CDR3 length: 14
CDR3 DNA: TGTGCCAGCAGGGGCCCAGGGGCGGGCACTGAAGCTTTCTTT
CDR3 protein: CASRGPGAGTEAFF

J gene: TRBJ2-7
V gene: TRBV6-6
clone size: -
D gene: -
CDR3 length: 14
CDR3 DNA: TGTGCCAGCAGTTCCAATCGACAGATCTACGAGCAGTACTTC
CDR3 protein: CASSSNRQIYEQYF

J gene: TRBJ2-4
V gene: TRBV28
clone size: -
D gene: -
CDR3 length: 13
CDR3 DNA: TGTGCCAGCAGTTTACGCGACGGTGCCAGGGGGTACTTC
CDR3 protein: CASSLRDGARGYF

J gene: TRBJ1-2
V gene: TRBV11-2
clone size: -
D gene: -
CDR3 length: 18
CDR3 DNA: TGTGCCAGCAGCCCCAGGACTTCTGGGGGCAGGGGAATCTATGGCTACACCTTC
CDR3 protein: CASSPRTSGGRGIYGYTF

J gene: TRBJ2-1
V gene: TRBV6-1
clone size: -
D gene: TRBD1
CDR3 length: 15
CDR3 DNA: TGTGCCAGCAGTGTTCGATCCGGGACAGGAAACCGGGGGTTCTTC
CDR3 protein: CASSVRSGTGNRGFF

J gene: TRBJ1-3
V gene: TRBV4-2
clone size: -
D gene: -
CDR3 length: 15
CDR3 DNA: TGTGCCAGCAGCCAACGGATGGCGGGGGGAAACACCATATATTTT
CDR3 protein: CASSQRMAGGNTIYF

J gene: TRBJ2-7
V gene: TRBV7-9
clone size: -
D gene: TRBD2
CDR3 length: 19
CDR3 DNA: TGTGCCAGCAGCACGTGGGGGACTAGCGGATCCAAGAGCTCCTACGAGCAGTACTTC
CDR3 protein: CASSTWGTSGSKSSYEQYF

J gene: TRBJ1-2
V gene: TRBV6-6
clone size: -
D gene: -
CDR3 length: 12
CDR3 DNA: TGTGCCAGCAGTTACTCGGAATACGGCTACACCTTC
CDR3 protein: CASSYSEYGYTF

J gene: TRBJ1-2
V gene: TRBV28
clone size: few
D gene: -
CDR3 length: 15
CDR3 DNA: TGTGCCAGCAGTTCCCGACAGGCGAAGGTCTATGGCTACACCTTC
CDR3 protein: CASSSRQAKVYGYTF

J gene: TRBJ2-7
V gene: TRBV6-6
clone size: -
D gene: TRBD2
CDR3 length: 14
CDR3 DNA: TGTGCCACTTGGACTAGCGGGAGCATGTACGAGCAGTACTTC
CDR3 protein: CATWTSGSMYEQYF

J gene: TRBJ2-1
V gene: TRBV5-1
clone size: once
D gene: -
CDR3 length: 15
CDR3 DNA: TGCGCCAGCAGCTTGGAATGGCGACAGGTGGATGAGCAGTTCTTC
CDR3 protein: CASSLEWRQVDEQFF

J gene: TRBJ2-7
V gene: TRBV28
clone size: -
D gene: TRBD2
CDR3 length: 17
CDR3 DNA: TGTGCCAGCAGGACCCGCCTCGGGGGGACTAGCAGCTACGAGCAGTACTTC
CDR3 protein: CASRTRLGGTSSYEQYF

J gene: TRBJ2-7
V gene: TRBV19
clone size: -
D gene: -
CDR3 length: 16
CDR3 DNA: TGTGCCAGTAGTATTCTACCGGGCCTCGGAAAACTCGAGCAGTACTTC
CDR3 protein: CASSILPGLGKLEQYF

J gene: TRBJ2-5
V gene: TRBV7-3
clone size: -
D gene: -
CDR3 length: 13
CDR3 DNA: TGTGCCAGCAGCCGGGACTTTTTGGAGACCCAGTACTTC
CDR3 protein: CASSRDFLETQYF

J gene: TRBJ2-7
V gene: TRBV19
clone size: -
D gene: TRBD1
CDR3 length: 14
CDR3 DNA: TGTGCCAGTAGTAAACCGGGACAGTCCTACGAGCAGTACTTC
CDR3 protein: CASSKPGQSYEQYF

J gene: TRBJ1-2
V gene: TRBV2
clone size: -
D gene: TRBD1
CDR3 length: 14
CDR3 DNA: TGTGCCAGCAGTCCACAGGGGACTAACTATGGCTACACCTTC
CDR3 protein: CASSPQGTNYGYTF

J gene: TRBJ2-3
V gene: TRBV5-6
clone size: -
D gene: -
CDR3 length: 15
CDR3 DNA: TGTGCCAGCAGCTTGTATGGGCCCACCACAGATACGCAGTATTTT
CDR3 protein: CASSLYGPTTDTQYF

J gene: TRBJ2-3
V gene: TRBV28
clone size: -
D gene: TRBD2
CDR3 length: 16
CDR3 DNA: TGTGCCAGCAGTTTATCCGCTAGCGGTGACACAGATACGCAGTATTTT
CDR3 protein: CASSLSASGDTDTQYF

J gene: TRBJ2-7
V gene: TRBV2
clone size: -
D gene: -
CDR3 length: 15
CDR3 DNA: TGTGCCAGCAAACCGGGCCCCGACCGTTTCCGCGAGCAGTACTTC
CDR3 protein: CASKPGPDRFREQYF

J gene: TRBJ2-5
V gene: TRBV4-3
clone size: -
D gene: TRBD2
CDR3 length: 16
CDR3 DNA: TGCGCCAGCAGCCGGGCCGCGGAGGGAGGGCAAGAGACCCAGTACTTC
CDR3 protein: CASSRAAEGGQETQYF

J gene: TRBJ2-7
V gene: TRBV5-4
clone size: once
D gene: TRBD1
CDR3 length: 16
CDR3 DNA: TGTGCCAGCAGCTTGGGGGGGCCGGGACAGACCTACGAGCAGTACTTC
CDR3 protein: CASSLGGPGQTYEQYF

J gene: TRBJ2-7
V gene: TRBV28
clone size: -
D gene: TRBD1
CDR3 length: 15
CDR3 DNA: TGTGCCAGCAGCCCTATGGGACAGGGGACCTACGAGCAGTACTTC
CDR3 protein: CASSPMGQGTYEQYF

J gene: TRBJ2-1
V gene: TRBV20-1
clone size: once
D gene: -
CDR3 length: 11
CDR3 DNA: TGCAGTGCTAGATTAGGGGTTGAGCAGTTCTTC
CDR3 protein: CSARLGVEQFF

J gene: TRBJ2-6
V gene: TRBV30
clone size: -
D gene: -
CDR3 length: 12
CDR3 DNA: TGTGCCTGGGCCTCTGGGGCCAACGTCCTGACTTTC
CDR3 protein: CAWASGANVLTF

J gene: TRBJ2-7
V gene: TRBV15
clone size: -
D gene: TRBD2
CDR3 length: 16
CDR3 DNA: TGTGCCACCAGCAGGGGGGCTAGCGGGAGTCTATACGAGCAGTACTTC
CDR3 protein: CATSRGASGSLYEQYF